Below are 3 T cell receptor beta chains sequenced from a single sample in a study of T cells in narcolepsy. Clones were sequenced by immunoSEQ multiplex PCR, and TCRdb holds only the in-frame ones, with some missing. The table records about 25,000 clones, about four fifths of them present only once. The source material was CD45RA- memory CD4+ T cells from PBMCs. The receptors were sampled from a human donor with narcolepsy.

The V gene is TRBV6-1, the J gene TRBJ1-2, with D possibly being TRBD1 (6 bases). In germline, CDR1 is MNHNS, CDR2 SASEGT. The germline V and J ends were trimmed by 6 bases and 5 bases, with 16 bases remaining between them. The CDR3 consists of 14 residues. The CDR3 DNA reads TGTGCCAGCAGCCCGACAGGTACCGCTTATGGCTACACCTTC. Amino acids: CASSPTGTAYGYTF.

This chain connects TRBV6-5 to TRBJ2-5; possible D gene TRBD2, 6 bases. Germline assignment: CDR1 MNHEY and CDR2 SVGAGI. The CDR3 length is 14 residues. Trimming pared 2 bases from V and 4 bases from J, leaving 11 bases between. The CDR3 nucleotides are TGTGCCAGCAGTTACGTGCGGGGCCCAGAGACCCAGTACTTC. It specifies CASSYVRGPETQYF.

The chain is built from TRBV4-1 and TRBJ1-5, with D uncertain. The germline V gene encodes CDR1 MGHRA and CDR2 YSYEKL. The CDR3 is made up of 14 amino acids. V lost 0 bases and J 6 bases, leaving 9 bases between the germline ends. The CDR3 DNA follows: TGCGCCAGCAGCCAAGATTTGGTATCTCAGCCCCAGCATTTT. This gives the protein CASSQDLVSQPQHF.